This T cell receptor beta chain is drawn from a study of CD8 T cells in ankylosing spondylitis. Study results and limitations: As for the disease-linked clones, they showed a CD8+ phenotype and occurred at relatively low frequencies in peripheral blood. Several highly homologous variants made up a TCR beta motif, and this motif appeared characteristic of ankylosing spondylitis blood. Reportedly, matched ankylosing spondylitis synovial fluid was significantly enriched for disease-linked clones.

Quantitative 5'-RACE was performed with molecular barcodes, and it yielded the TCR beta libraries. TCRdb used MiXCR to reprocess the 5' RACE reads, holding one entry per CDR3 protein. The sample records approximately 300,000 distinct CDR3 sequences, roughly 8% being singletons. The CDR3 covers 12 residues. Trimming took 8 bases from V and 6 from J, leaving 11 bases between them. Remarks on this clonotype: The antigen remains unidentified.

This sequence was found in a male donor with ankylosing spondylitis. Input material: blood, either unsorted or a sorted T cell fraction (not recorded which). This chain joins TRBV12-3 or TRBV12-4 and TRBJ2-1, with D tentatively TRBD1 or TRBD2 (5 bases each). DNA for the CDR3: TGTGCCAGCGACCGGGACGGCAATGAGCAGTTCTTC. This translates into CASDRDGNEQFF.